What follows is one TCR beta chain and its context. The sample is drawn from a study of blood T cell repertoires in COVID-19. Study context: Acute-phase and convalescent COVID-19 samples originated in the United States, Italy and Spain.

Authors' data handling: Reference gene primers were amplified, and this amplification served to estimate nucleated cell counts. TCRdb's table, derived via immunoSEQ multiplex PCR, lists solely in-frame clones and lacks some. The DNA gave D and trimming, while V, J and clone size come from that table. The sample lists 45,000 or so clones, about 88% seen once, with over 4.5% in the top ten. The TCR originated in a man in his forties with active COVID-19. The sequenced material came from peripheral blood.

The CDR3 DNA is TGTGCCAGCAGCTCCGGGACACATAGCAATCAGCCCCAGCATTTT. It yields the protein CASSSGTHSNQPQHF. The rearrangement links TRBV7-8 to TRBJ1-5, with D maybe TRBD1 (6 bases). V was clipped by 4 bases and J by 0 bases, with 10 bases between them. Germline V gives CDR1 SGHVS, CDR2 FQNEAQ. The length of the CDR3 is 15 residues.